These T cell receptor beta chains were read from a single sample in a study of shared clonotypes between healthy human individuals. Profiling relied on immunoSEQ multiplex PCR, and the TCRdb table lists in-frame clones only, not all of them. There are a few million clones in the sample; just under 95% occur only once, and 0.37% lies in the top ten. The specimen was naive CD4+ T cells from PBMCs. The origin of the receptors is a man between 18 and 29 years old in good health. Some clones in this sample may be carry-over from other donors' samples. Each CDR3 is given with its conserved first and last residue. The D gene is left open where the match is weak. Not all rows give a size; the values are once, few, many and, for expanded clones, a class.

V,D,size,J,CDR3,DNA
TRBV5-6,.,.,TRBJ2-3,CASSLGSTDTQYF,TGTGCCAGCAGCTTGGGGTCCACAGATACGCAGTATTTT
TRBV7-9,.,.,TRBJ2-5,CASSLGAGAQETQYF,TGTGCCAGCAGCTTAGGAGCCGGGGCCCAAGAGACCCAGTACTTC
TRBV5-1,TRBD1,once,TRBJ1-2,CASSSRTGGAGYTF,TGCGCCAGCAGCTCGAGGACAGGGGGCGCGGGGTACACCTTC
TRBV11-3,TRBD1,.,TRBJ2-3,CASSLGYRGPTDTQYF,TGTGCCAGCAGCTTAGGCTACAGGGGGCCCACAGATACGCAGTATTTT
TRBV18,.,.,TRBJ2-5,CASSLDIGPPGAAQYF,TGTGCCAGCTCCCTCGATATTGGCCCGCCGGGGGCGGCCCAGTACTTC
TRBV5-1,.,.,TRBJ1-2,CASSFSRDYGYTF,TGCGCCAGCAGCTTCTCTCGGGACTATGGCTACACCTTC
TRBV19,.,.,TRBJ1-4,CASSMGGGPNEKLFF,TGTGCCAGTAGTATGGGCGGCGGACCTAATGAAAAACTGTTTTTT
TRBV9,.,.,TRBJ2-7,CASSPGGGYEQYF,TGTGCCAGCAGCCCTGGTGGGGGCTACGAGCAGTACTTC
TRBV21-1,.,.,TRBJ2-5,CASSKAGASGTQETQYF,TGTGCCAGCAGCAAAGCGGGGGCAAGCGGGACCCAAGAGACCCAGTACTTC
TRBV5-1,TRBD1,.,TRBJ1-4,CASSPGQGETNEKLFF,TGCGCCAGCAGCCCGGGACAGGGGGAAACTAATGAAAAACTGTTTTTT
TRBV14,.,.,TRBJ1-5,CASSRGDNQPQHF,TGTGCCAGCAGCCGGGGGGACAATCAGCCCCAGCATTTT
TRBV7-9,TRBD2,.,TRBJ2-4,CASSVAGAKNIQYF,TGTGCCAGCAGCGTAGCGGGAGCCAAAAACATTCAGTACTTC